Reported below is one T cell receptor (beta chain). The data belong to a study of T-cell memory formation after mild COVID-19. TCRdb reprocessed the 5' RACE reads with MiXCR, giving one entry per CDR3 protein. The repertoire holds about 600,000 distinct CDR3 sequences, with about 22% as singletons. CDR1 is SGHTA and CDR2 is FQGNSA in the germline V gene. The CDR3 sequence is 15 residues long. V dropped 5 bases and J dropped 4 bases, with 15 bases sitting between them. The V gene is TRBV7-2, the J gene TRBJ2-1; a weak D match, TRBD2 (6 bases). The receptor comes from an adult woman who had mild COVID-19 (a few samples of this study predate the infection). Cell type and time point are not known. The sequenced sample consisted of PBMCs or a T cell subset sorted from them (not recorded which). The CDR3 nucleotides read TGTGCCAGCAGCCCCCCGGGAGCCTATTACAATGAGCAGTTCTTC. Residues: CASSPPGAYYNEQFF.